Here is one T cell receptor (beta chain) with its context. This sample is part of a study of technical replicates of blood from a handful of donors. V lost 1 base and J 0 bases, leaving 11 bases between the germline ends. In germline, CDR1 is SGHDT, CDR2 YYEEEE. This CDR3 spans 16 amino acids. Clones were read by immunoSEQ multiplex PCR, and TCRdb kept only the in-frame ones, dropping some. The sample lists tens of thousands of clones, about nine tenths seen once, with about 3.9% in the top ten. The sample taken for sequencing was PBMCs. J is TRBJ1-3 and V is TRBV5-6; D unclear. The receptor comes from a human donor in good health. Some clones in this sample may be carry-over from other donors' samples. The CDR3 sequence is CASSLREGLSGNTIYF. Here the CDR3 DNA reads TGTGCCAGCAGCTTGCGGGAGGGTCTCTCTGGAAACACCATATATTTT.